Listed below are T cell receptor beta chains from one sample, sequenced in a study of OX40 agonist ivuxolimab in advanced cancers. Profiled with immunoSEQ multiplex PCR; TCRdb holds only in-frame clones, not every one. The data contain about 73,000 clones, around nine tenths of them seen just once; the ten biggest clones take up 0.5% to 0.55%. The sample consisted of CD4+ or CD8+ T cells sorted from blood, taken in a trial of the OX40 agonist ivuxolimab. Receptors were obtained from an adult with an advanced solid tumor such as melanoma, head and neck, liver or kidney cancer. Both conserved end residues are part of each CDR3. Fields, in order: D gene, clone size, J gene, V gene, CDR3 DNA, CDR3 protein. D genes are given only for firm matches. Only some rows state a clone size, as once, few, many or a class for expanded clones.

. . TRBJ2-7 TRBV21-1 TGTGCCAGCAAGTCTTTTAGCTCCTACGAGCAGTACTTC CASKSFSSYEQYF
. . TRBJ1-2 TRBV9 TGTGCCAGCAGCGTAGGTGGACGGACCTATGGCTACACCTTC CASSVGGRTYGYTF
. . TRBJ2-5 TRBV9 TGTGCCAGCAGCGCCTCAAACCAAGAGACCCAGTACTTC CASSASNQETQYF
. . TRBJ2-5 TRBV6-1 TGTGCCAGCAGCGTGCAGGGGGGGAGATGGGAGACCCAGTACTTC CASSVQGGRWETQYF
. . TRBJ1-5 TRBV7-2 TGTGCCAGCAGCTTATCCGAACATGGAAGCAATCAGCCCCAGCATTTT CASSLSEHGSNQPQHF
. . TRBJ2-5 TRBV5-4 TGTGCCAGCAGCTTACGAGGGACCGAGGAGACCCAGTACTTC CASSLRGTEETQYF
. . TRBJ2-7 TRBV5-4 TGTGCCAGCAGCGCCGGGACATCCTACGAGCAGTACTTC CASSAGTSYEQYF
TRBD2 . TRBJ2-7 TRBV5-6 TGTGCCAGCAACATAGCGGGAGTGGGGTCCTACGAGCAGTACTTC CASNIAGVGSYEQYF
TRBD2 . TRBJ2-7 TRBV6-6 TGTGCCAGCAGTTACTTAGCGGGAGCAGTGGGCGAGCAGTACTTC CASSYLAGAVGEQYF
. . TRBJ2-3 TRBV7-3 TGTGCCAGCAGCTTAATCCCGGGCGCAGATACGCAGTATTTT CASSLIPGADTQYF
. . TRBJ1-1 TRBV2 TGTGCCAGCAGAAGGGGTAGAACAGACACTGAAGCTTTCTTT CASRRGRTDTEAFF
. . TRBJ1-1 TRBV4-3 TGCGCCAGCAGCCAAGAATATAGCCGGGACTCATTCGTCATGAACACTGAAGCTTTCTTT CASSQEYSRDSFVMNTEAFF
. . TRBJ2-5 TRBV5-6 TGTGCCAGCAGCTTTGTCGGCGGGGAGACCCAGTACTTC CASSFVGGETQYF
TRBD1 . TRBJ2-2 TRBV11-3 TGTGCCAGCAGCTTTGGGGCAGGGGGCAATCTCGCCGGGGAGCTGTTTTTT CASSFGAGGNLAGELFF
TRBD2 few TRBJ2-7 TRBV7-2 TGTGCCAGCAGCGGACTAGCGGCCTACGAGCAGTACTTC CASSGLAAYEQYF
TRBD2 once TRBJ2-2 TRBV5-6 TGTGCCAGCAGCTGGCGACTAGCGGGAGCGGCCGGGGAGCTGTTTTTT CASSWRLAGAAGELFF
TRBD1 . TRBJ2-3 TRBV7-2 TGTGCCAGCAGCCGAGGGGGTCTCACCACAGGGGCGCAGTATTTT CASSRGGLTTGAQYF
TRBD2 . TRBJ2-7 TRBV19 TGTGCCAGTAGTCCGGGGGGTAGCGGGAGAGTTGGCGAGCAGTACTTC CASSPGGSGRVGEQYF